Detailed here is one T cell receptor beta chain. Its antigen remains undetermined. Base quality data are lacking; no much larger clone is found one base away. The sample originates from a study of siplizumab effects on memory and regulatory T cells (dated by TCRdb to the late 2010s). Regarding the research as a whole: The study examined how the anti-CD2 antibody siplizumab affects alloreactive T-cell subsets in allogeneic mixed lymphocyte reactions built from human PBMCs.

Sorted unstimulated T cells, along with proliferating T cells recovered from mixed lymphocyte reactions, underwent TCRbeta CDR3 sequencing. Fresh whole blood from fewer than twelve HLA-typed healthy donors was used to isolate PBMCs. Unstimulated CD4+ regulatory T cells were FACS-sorted to map the origin of alloreactive clones. Library prep was done by the immunoSEQ multiplex PCR assay. Some 1.1 x 10^5 TCR templates per sample were assayed on the deep sequencing platform. Genomic DNA extracted from sorted T cells was used for TCRbeta CDR3 sequencing. Concerning the study's data processing: The R programming language was used for clonal analysis of TCRbeta CDR3 data. Alloreactive CD4+ and CD8+ clones were defined by comparing unstimulated samples with post-reaction CFSE-low samples. By matching sequences to the repertoires of sorted unstimulated Treg and non-Treg cells, each alloreactive CD4+ clone was assigned a regulatory or non-regulatory origin. As stored in TCRdb, this immuneACCESS dataset retains in-frame rearrangements with V and J assigned. A fraction of the clones does not appear; measured against another copy, unresolved V genes explain less than half of the discrepancy, and the remainder lacks a known reason. V and J calls and clone size come straight from that table; D and trimming were deduced from the DNA. A total of 110,000 or so clones appear in this sample, about 90% of them only once. The ten largest clones capture about 0.78% of the sample.

Findings and caveats that apply to the study as a whole: For roughly 80-97% of proliferating CD4+ or CD8+ clones, no naive or memory phenotype could be assigned. Because sequences below about 10^-5 frequency were poorly captured, only a minor fraction of alloreactive clones could be mapped to unstimulated subsets. Compared with memory T cells, unstimulated naive T cells appeared more diverse, and naive cells seemed to make a substantial contribution to the alloresponse. No functional confirmation was obtained for the suppressive function of proliferating Tregs from siplizumab cultures. Of the alloreactive CD4+ clones that could be mapped, the Treg-derived share averaged about 67% with siplizumab compared with 25% to 30% in control reactions. The cumulative frequency of alloreactive sequences traceable to unstimulated CD4+ memory T cells was significantly reduced by siplizumab.

The CDR3 sequence holds 14 residues, the cysteine and phenylalanine included. Only the CDR3 region is kept as DNA, spanning 42 bases read in frame from base 1. According to the germline V gene, CDR1 reads KGHSH and CDR2 reads LQKENI. V gives up 2 bases and J gives up 5 bases, and the segment between their germline ends measures 10 bases. Sequencing was performed on Tregs sorted from blood. In this chain, TRBV18 is recombined with TRBJ1-3; the D gene is perhaps TRBD1, from 5 matching bases. This clonotype was obtained from a human donor in good health. The bases are TGTGCCAGCTCACCAGGTGACAGTCGAAACACCATATATTTT. Its translation reads: CASSPGDSRNTIYF.